The 28 T cell receptor beta chains given below trace back to one sample, sequenced in a study of early T cells in non-severe SARS-CoV-2 infection. TCRdb independently ran MiXCR on the 5' RACE reads; one entry per CDR3 protein. Among around 60,000 distinct CDR3 sequences, under 10% were seen once, and the ten largest hold 8.6%. The material sequenced was whole blood. The receptors originated from an adult who was a healthcare worker with PCR-confirmed SARS-CoV-2 infection or an uninfected control (not recorded which).

This clonotype was seen ten or more times. The chain joins TRBV6-4 to TRBJ2-2; D is ambiguous. Germline loops: CDR1 MRHNA, CDR2 SNTAGT. There are 15 residues in the CDR3. Trimming removed 8 bases at V and 1 base at J, with 14 bases between. CDR3: CASRLDGRNTGELFF. The CDR3 bases are TGTGCCAGCCGCCTGGACGGTCGGAACACCGGGGAGCTGTTTTTT.

This clonotype was seen a few times. The gene calls are TRBV20-1 and TRBJ1-2, with D perhaps matching TRBD1 (6 bases). Trimming cost V 3 bases and J 4 bases, with 18 bases left between them. CDR1 DFQATT and CDR2 SNEGSKA come from the germline V gene (reference sequence). The CDR3 covers 15 residues. The DNA for the CDR3 is TGCAGTGCTAGTCCCTCGTCGACAGGCCCCTATGGCTACACCTTC. Residues: CSASPSSTGPYGYTF.

J is TRBJ1-5 and V is TRBV6-2 or TRBV6-3, with D unclear. CDR1 is MNHEY, CDR2 SVGEGT, per germline. This CDR3 spans 13 amino acids. V lost 7 bases and J lost 4, with 11 bases in between. CDR3 sequence: CASKVRVNQPQHF. The CDR3 nucleotides read TGTGCCAGCAAGGTCCGGGTTAATCAGCCCCAGCATTTT.

This clonotype was seen a few times. This chain connects TRBV5-1 to TRBJ2-7, with D perhaps matching TRBD2 (5 bases). Germline CDR1 is SGHRS and CDR2 is YFSETQ. There are 14 residues in the CDR3. V was clipped by 4 bases and J by 4 bases, with 15 bases between them. CDR3 protein: CASSTSGSSYEQYF. CDR3 DNA: TGCGCCAGCAGCACGTCGGGGTCGTCATACGAGCAGTACTTC.

This clonotype was seen at least ten times. The J gene is TRBJ2-3, the V gene TRBV11-3, with D possibly TRBD1 on 5 matching bases. Deletions cut 1 base from V and 6 bases from J, with 11 bases between. Germline assignment: CDR1 SGHNT and CDR2 YENEEA. This CDR3 region has 14 residues. CDR3 nucleotides: TGTGCCAGCAGCTTAGGGACAAGGCTGGATACGCAGTATTTT. Protein sequence: CASSLGTRLDTQYF.

This clonotype was seen ten or more times. The J gene is TRBJ1-1, the V gene TRBV15; D not resolved. CDR1 is LNHNV and CDR2 is YYDKDF in the germline V gene (reference sequence). Trimming stripped 0 bases from V and 4 bases from J, with 6 bases between. This CDR3 spans 13 amino acids. The CDR3 DNA is TGTGCCACCAGCAGAGATTTCGCCACTGAAGCTTTCTTT. This codes for CATSRDFATEAFF.

This clonotype has ten or more counts. The V call is TRBV25-1, the J call TRBJ2-3; D may match TRBD1 or TRBD2 (5 bases each). Per germline, CDR1 MGHDK and CDR2 SYGVNS. This CDR3 is 15 amino acids long. V dropped 2 bases and J dropped 2 bases, with 11 bases sitting between them. CDR3 in amino acids: CASSEGTHSTDTQYF. In DNA form, the CDR3 reads TGTGCCAGCAGTGAAGGGACCCACTCCACAGATACGCAGTATTTT.

This clonotype was recorded many times. This chain uses TRBV30 with TRBJ2-7; TRBD1 might be the D (6 bases). Trimming took off 3 bases at V and 2 bases at J, with 17 bases between the two ends. The V gene's germline CDR1 is GTSNPN and CDR2 SVGIG (reference sequence). This CDR3 has 15 residues. The CDR3 is CAWRGTPGMPYEQYF. In nucleotides, the CDR3 is TGTGCCTGGAGGGGGACACCTGGCATGCCCTACGAGCAGTACTTC.

In this sample, this clonotype turned up a few times. CDR3 bases: TGTGCCAGCAGCTTAGCTCGGGGGAGGCGCTCCTACGAGCAGTACTTC. Translated, it gives CASSLARGRRSYEQYF. This chain connects TRBV7-8 to TRBJ2-7; tentatively, D is TRBD2 (6 bases). V lost 0 bases, J lost 0 bases, and 12 bases lay in between. Germline V lookup: CDR1 SGHVS, CDR2 FQNEAQ. The CDR3 totals 16 residues.

Ten or more counts support this clonotype. The chain couples TRBV10-3 to TRBJ1-3; D not certain. This CDR3 is built from 16 residues. V was clipped by 3 bases and J by 0 bases, with 12 bases between them. Germline V gives CDR1 ENHRY, CDR2 SYGVKD. The CDR3 DNA is TGTGCCATCAGTGAACGGGCGACGAGCTCTGGAAACACCATATATTTT. Translated, it gives CAISERATSSGNTIYF.

V and J are TRBV30 and TRBJ2-2; TRBD2 aligns across 8 bases. This CDR3 is 13 amino acids long. Germline V lookup: CDR1 GTSNPN, CDR2 SVGIG (reference sequence). V lost 8 bases, J lost 0 bases, and 2 bases stayed unmatched. The CDR3 loop reads CARGGSNTGELFF. CDR3 sequence (DNA): TGTGCCCGGGGGGGATCGAACACCGGGGAGCTGTTTTTT.

This clonotype was picked up many times. The CDR3 DNA reads as TGTGCCAGCAGCTTTGGGACTAGCACTGAGCAGTTCTTC. Protein product: CASSFGTSTEQFF. The rearrangement links TRBV7-8 to TRBJ2-1; 9 bases line up with TRBD2. The germline CDR1 and CDR2 sequences are SGHVS and FQNEAQ. The CDR3 is 13 amino acids. With 3 bases clipped from V and 9 bases from J, the junction kept 3 bases outside the gene matches.

This clonotype was seen many times. The V gene is TRBV7-3, the J gene TRBJ2-7, with TRBD2 identical over 10 bases. Germline CDR1 and CDR2: SGHTA and FQGTGA. This CDR3 contains 16 residues. J gave up 2 bases and V 4 bases, and 8 bases lay outside the gene matches. The CDR3 loop is CASSWGLATEAYEQYF. CDR3 DNA: TGTGCCAGCAGCTGGGGACTAGCGACAGAAGCCTACGAGCAGTACTTC.

Only a few counts were recorded for this clonotype. V is TRBV29-1 and J is TRBJ2-7; weak D call: TRBD1 (5 bases). Trimming left V 6 bases short and J 5 bases short, with 14 bases between. The CDR3 consists of 12 residues. CDR1 is SQVTM, CDR2 ANQGSEA, per germline. The CDR3 spells CSVDQGPHEQYF. Written as DNA, the CDR3 is TGCAGCGTGGACCAGGGTCCCCACGAGCAGTACTTC.

In this sample, this clonotype is medium-sized. The chain recombines TRBV5-1 with TRBJ2-6, with D uncertain. The CDR3 has 15 residues. Germline CDR1 reads SGHRS; CDR2 reads YFSETQ. Trimming removed 2 bases from V and 0 bases from J, with 6 bases in between. The chain's CDR3 is CASSFSNSGANVLTF. The CDR3 region has the DNA TGCGCCAGCAGCTTTTCAAACTCTGGGGCCAACGTCCTGACTTTC.

This clonotype has a count of ten or more. The chain uses TRBV30 and TRBJ1-5, with 11 bases lining up with TRBD1. There are 18 residues in the CDR3. The V gene end was trimmed by 2 bases and the J gene end by 2 bases; junction bases not matched to a gene: 11. From germline, CDR1 is GTSNPN and CDR2 SVGIG (reference sequence). CDR3 coding DNA: TGTGCCTGGAGTCCCCGGACAGGGGGCCCCCTGGGCAATCAGCCCCAGCATTTT. Encoded protein: CAWSPRTGGPLGNQPQHF.

The rearrangement links TRBV24-1 to TRBJ2-4; possibly TRBD2 for D (6 bases). Trimming stripped 5 bases from V and 6 bases from J, with 13 bases between. The length of the CDR3 is 14 residues. Germline V CDR1 and CDR2: KGHDR, SFDVKD. The CDR3 protein is CATSATGGGNIQYF. DNA of the CDR3: TGTGCCACCAGTGCAACCGGGGGAGGAAACATTCAGTACTTC.

This clonotype was seen only a few times. The chain has TRBV6-2 or TRBV6-3 and TRBJ1-1; maybe TRBD1 (5 bases). Germline CDR1 and CDR2: MNHEY and SVGEGT. The V gene lost 7 bases and the J gene lost 8 bases, with 14 bases spanning the gap. The CDR3 is made up of 12 amino acids. The CDR3 sequence: CASNSVGVEAFF. CDR3 bases: TGTGCCAGCAATTCGGTAGGGGTGGAAGCTTTCTTT.

This clonotype was seen ten or more times. The CDR3 protein is CASSPYWREAPSEQFF. The CDR3 nucleotides read TGTGCCAGCAGCCCATACTGGCGGGAGGCCCCGAGTGAGCAGTTCTTC. The chain carries TRBV7-6 and TRBJ2-1; 8 nucleotides line up with TRBD2. This CDR3 region has 16 residues. Looked up from germline, CDR1 is SGHVS and CDR2 is FNYEAQ. Trimming took 5 bases from V and 9 from J; bases not matched to a gene: 15.

With respect to this clonotype: A much larger clone lies one base from this, so it may be a read error. The V call is TRBV19, the J call TRBJ2-7; D might be TRBD2 (5 bases). Per the germline V gene, CDR1 is LNHDA and CDR2 is SQIVND (reference sequence). The CDR3 contains 11 residues. The CDR3 coding sequence is TGTACCAGTAAGTCGGGGTACGAGCAGTACTTC. This encodes CTSKSGYEQYF.

V gene TRBV29-1 combines with J gene TRBJ2-5, with 9 bases matching TRBD1. Germline trimming cut 7 bases from V and 6 bases from J; bases unmatched to any gene: 9. The CDR3 length is 13 residues. Germline assignment: CDR1 SQVTM and CDR2 ANQGSEA. The CDR3 spells CSGTGTGSKTQYF. CDR3 DNA: TGCAGCGGCACCGGGACAGGGTCAAAGACCCAGTACTTC.

This clonotype was counted only a few times. This chain links TRBV3-1 with TRBJ1-3; D is ambiguous. V was trimmed by 5 bases and J by 1 base, leaving 9 bases between them. Germline lookup yields CDR1 LGHDT and CDR2 YNNKEL (reference sequence). This CDR3 is built from 14 residues. This CDR3 reads CASSSMLSGNTIYF. The CDR3 region has the DNA TGTGCCAGCAGCTCGATGCTTTCTGGAAACACCATATATTTT.

This clonotype was detected ten times or more. This chain links TRBV14 with TRBJ2-3; 7 bases map to TRBD2. CDR3 length: 15 amino acids. V lost 1 base, J lost 2 bases, and 3 bases stayed unmatched. CDR1 and CDR2 (germline): SGHDN, FVKESK. CDR3 nucleotide sequence: TGTGCCAGCAGCCAAGGGGAGGGACCCACAGATACGCAGTATTTT. Translating gives CASSQGEGPTDTQYF.

The chain employs TRBV20-1 and TRBJ1-2; 9 bases line up with TRBD1. Germline values: CDR1 DFQATT, CDR2 SNEGSKA (reference sequence). This CDR3 contains 14 residues. V shed 0 bases and J 5 bases; nucleotides not matched to a gene: 4. The CDR3 DNA reads TGCAGTGCTAGAGAGGGACAGGGTGCTTATGGCTACACCTTC. Its protein product is CSAREGQGAYGYTF.

Worth noting for this clonotype: A much larger clonotype is one base distant, so this may be a read error. The conserved final phenylalanine or tryptophan is absent from the CDR3, which likely points to a read error. V and J are TRBV11-1 and TRBJ2-2; D is undetermined. The CDR3 runs 15 residues. CDR1 SGHAT and CDR2 FQDESV come from the germline V gene (reference sequence). Trimming pared 5 bases from V and 6 bases from J, leaving 16 bases between. The DNA for the CDR3 is TGTGCCAGCAGCAGAGACCCAGGATCGTCCGGGGAGCTGTTTTTA. Protein sequence: CASSRDPGSSGELFL.

Many counts were recorded for this clonotype. CDR3 sequence (DNA): TGTGCCAGCTCACCACCGGCTGCGGCATACAATGAGCAGTTCTTC. Protein: CASSPPAAAYNEQFF. The chain recombines TRBV18 with TRBJ2-1; D unresolved. The germline gives CDR1 KGHSH, CDR2 LQKENI. The germline V and J ends were trimmed by 0 bases and 4 bases, with 10 bases remaining between them. The CDR3 runs 15 residues. Together with reference TRBV18 and TRBJ2-1, the CDR3 gives the full variable domain: NAGVMQNPRHLVRRRGQEARLRCSPMKGHSHVYWYRQLPEEGLKFMVYLQKENIIDESGMPKERFSAEFPKEGPSILRIQQVVRGDSAAYFCASSPPAAAYNEQFFGPGTRLTVL.

There are many counts of this clonotype. V gene TRBV6-6 combines with J gene TRBJ2-7; 9 bases map to TRBD2. Losses at the gene ends were 6 bases for V and 4 bases for J; bases not matched to a gene: 13. The CDR3 covers 16 residues. Germline CDR1 MNHNY, CDR2 SVGAGI (reference sequence). The CDR3 region is CASSDFRLAASYEQYF. The CDR3 DNA follows: TGTGCCAGCAGCGACTTCCGACTAGCGGCATCTTACGAGCAGTACTTC.

This clonotype was seen ten or more times. V usage is TRBV3-1 and J usage is TRBJ2-1; 10 positions agree with TRBD2. Per the germline V gene, CDR1 is LGHDT and CDR2 is YNNKEL (reference sequence). The V gene end was trimmed by 0 bases and the J gene end by 10 bases; junction bases not matched to a gene: 12. The CDR3 is made up of 17 amino acids. CDR3 region: CASSQDQGASGRYEQFF. The DNA of the CDR3 is TGTGCCAGCAGCCAAGATCAGGGGGCTAGCGGGAGATACGAGCAGTTCTTC.